The subject of this entry is one T cell receptor (beta chain). Its antigen is unidentified. The record originates from a study of CD8+ T cells in alopecia areata. Study conclusions and caveats: In lesional scalp, particularly from alopecia totalis/universalis, clonality was higher than in normal scalp.

Reverse transcribed after extraction, RNA yielded cDNA as the sequencing template. Only in-frame clones appear in the TCRdb table, and some are missing; sequencing was by immunoSEQ multiplex PCR. The sample has more than 200,000 clones, roughly two thirds seen once. The CDR3 consists of 16 residues. The V gene lost 3 bases and the J gene lost 0 bases, with 13 bases spanning the gap. Germline V gene sequence: CDR1 SGHKS, CDR2 YYEKEE (reference sequence). This chain links TRBV5-5 with TRBJ1-5; D is unresolved. The clonotype was recovered from a human donor with alopecia areata. The sample here was CD4+ T cells sorted from blood, taken at week 0. The DNA of the CDR3 is TGTGCCAGCAGCTACTCCCCTACTAATAGCAATCAGCCCCAGCATTTT. Its protein is CASSYSPTNSNQPQHF.